Below are 21 T cell receptor beta chains sequenced from a single sample in a study of blood T cell repertoires in COVID-19. Measured with immunoSEQ multiplex PCR; TCRdb has only the in-frame clones, and not every one. The sample has some 150,000 clones, 75% to 80% seen once. Specimen: peripheral blood. These receptors all come from a woman aged 80 or over with acute or convalescent COVID-19.

This chain uses TRBV11-3 with TRBJ2-1; 7 bases fit TRBD1. The CDR3 runs to 14 residues. Trimming removed 5 bases from V and 6 bases from J; junction bases left unmatched: 7. CDR1 and CDR2 (germline): SGHNT, YENEEA. The CDR3 nucleotides read TGTGCCAGCAGCCCCCGGACAGGAAGCAATGAGCAGTTCTTC. This encodes CASSPRTGSNEQFF.

The CDR3 loop is CASAGTGSTDTQYF. CDR3 sequence (DNA): TGTGCCAGCGCCGGGACAGGGAGCACAGATACGCAGTATTTT. The rearrangement uses TRBV2 and TRBJ2-3, with TRBD1 identical over 9 bases. The length of the CDR3 is 14 residues. Germline V gene data show CDR1 as SNHLY and CDR2 as FYNNEI. V shed 8 bases, J shed 0 bases, and the junction held 3 bases outside the gene matches.

This clone was recorded a few times. J is TRBJ1-6 and V is TRBV6-1; no clear D gene. CDR3 size: 16 residues. V lost 1 base, J lost 7 bases, and 14 bases lay in between. CDR1 is MNHNS and CDR2 is SASEGT in the germline V gene. The CDR3 nucleotides are TGTGCCAGCAGTGAAGGGAGATCGCGAGGAAATTCACCCCTCCACTTT. Protein sequence: CASSEGRSRGNSPLHF.

This chain connects TRBV18 to TRBJ1-1; 7 bases agree with TRBD1. The germline gives CDR1 KGHSH, CDR2 LQKENI. The CDR3 length is 17 residues. Trimming removed 1 base from V and 4 bases from J; junction bases left unmatched: 12. CDR3 nucleotides: TGTGCCAGCTCACCACGGAGTACCTCGTACAGGGGCACTGAAGCTTTCTTT. Translated: CASSPRSTSYRGTEAFF.

This clone was counted between two and nine times. This chain links TRBV2 with TRBJ2-7; 14 bases line up with TRBD2. CDR1 and CDR2 from the germline V gene are SNHLY and FYNNEI. This CDR3 region has 14 residues. Germline trimming cut 6 bases from V and 3 bases from J; bases unmatched to any gene: 1. CDR3: CASRGLAGGYEQYF. CDR3 coding DNA: TGTGCCAGCAGAGGACTAGCGGGAGGCTACGAGCAGTACTTC.

This chain links TRBV7-2 with TRBJ2-5, with 9 bases matching TRBD1. The CDR3 covers 16 residues. CDR1 is SGHTA and CDR2 is FQGNSA in the germline V gene. With V trimmed by 5 bases and J by 5 bases, 12 bases remained unmatched. The CDR3 loop reads CASSPGTGSIGETQYF. The CDR3 DNA reads as TGTGCCAGCAGCCCTGGGACAGGGAGCATCGGTGAGACCCAGTACTTC.

Only one count was recorded for this clone. The chain employs TRBV29-1 and TRBJ2-7; 7 bases match TRBD1. The CDR3 is 12 residues long. The V and J ends lost 6 bases and 3 bases, in that order; junction bases with no gene match: 5. The germline CDR1 and CDR2 sequences are SQVTM and ANQGSEA. CDR3 sequence (DNA): TGCAGCGTGGTGGGACAGCGCTACGAGCAGTACTTC. As protein: CSVVGQRYEQYF.

This chain links TRBV20-1 with TRBJ2-1; no definite D call. The ends were cut back, 2 bases at V and 6 bases at J, with 5 bases in the middle. The germline CDR1 and CDR2 sequences are DFQATT and SNEGSKA (reference sequence). CDR3 length equals 11 residues. The CDR3 loop is CSARRGNEQFF. The CDR3 region has the DNA TGCAGTGCTAGAAGAGGCAATGAGCAGTTCTTC.

The chain has TRBV2 and TRBJ2-2; D not resolved. CDR3 length: 15 amino acids. Trimming removed 6 bases from V and 0 bases from J, with 11 bases in between. Germline V gives CDR1 SNHLY, CDR2 FYNNEI. The CDR3 here is CASRPQAPNTGELFF. The CDR3 bases are TGTGCCAGCAGGCCCCAGGCCCCGAACACCGGGGAGCTGTTTTTT.

The chain joins TRBV5-1 to TRBJ1-2; tentative D call: TRBD1 (5 bases). Germline V gene sequence: CDR1 SGHRS, CDR2 YFSETQ. The CDR3 is 17 amino acids. The ends were cut back, 1 base at V and 8 bases at J, with 24 bases in the middle. The CDR3: CASSLTSDSQLYRGYTF. CDR3 coding DNA: TGCGCCAGCAGCTTGACCTCTGACAGTCAACTTTATCGGGGCTACACCTTC.

The rearrangement uses TRBV4-1 and TRBJ1-2; 7 bases match TRBD1. CDR3 length: 14 residues. CDR1 and CDR2 from the germline V gene are MGHRA and YSYEKL. Trimming took 6 bases from V and 2 from J; bases not matched to a gene: 6. The chain's CDR3 is CASRGGRKNYGYTF. CDR3 DNA sequence: TGCGCCAGCAGAGGGGGCAGGAAGAACTATGGCTACACCTTC.

This clone was recorded a few times. The chain couples TRBV7-9 to TRBJ2-1, with D possibly being TRBD2 (6 bases). The CDR3 covers 14 residues. Trimming removed 5 bases at V and 1 base at J, with 9 bases between. Germline assignment: CDR1 SEHNR and CDR2 FQNEAQ (reference sequence). CDR3 nucleotides: TGTGCCAGCAGCCCAGCGGGTTCCTACAATGAGCAGTTCTTC. Residues: CASSPAGSYNEQFF.

This clone was seen only a few times. V usage is TRBV19 and J usage is TRBJ2-5, with 8 bases aligning to TRBD1. Per germline, CDR1 LNHDA and CDR2 SQIVND (reference sequence). The CDR3 consists of 14 residues. J gave up 5 bases and V 4 bases, and 6 bases lay outside the gene matches. The CDR3 sequence is CASSRTGFGETQYF. Written as DNA, the CDR3 is TGTGCCAGTAGTAGGACAGGGTTCGGGGAGACCCAGTACTTC.

This clone showed up just once. V usage is TRBV4-1 and J usage is TRBJ2-7; tentatively, D is TRBD1 (5 bases). The germline gives CDR1 MGHRA, CDR2 YSYEKL. The CDR3 is 13 amino acids. V was shortened by 5 bases and J by 4 bases, with 12 bases between the two germline ends. DNA of the CDR3: TGCGCCAGCAGCTTCGGACACCTATACGAGCAGTACTTC. This gives the protein CASSFGHLYEQYF.

The chain joins TRBV29-1 to TRBJ2-1, with TRBD2 matching over 10 bases. Germline V gene sequence: CDR1 SQVTM, CDR2 ANQGSEA. V lost 6 bases and J lost 6; bases outside the gene matches: 8. This CDR3 comprises 14 residues. The CDR3 is CSVRTSGRFNEQFF. The CDR3 region has the DNA TGCAGCGTCCGGACTAGCGGACGTTTCAATGAGCAGTTCTTC.

This chain connects TRBV19 to TRBJ2-7; the D gene is possibly TRBD2 (6 bases). Trimming removed 4 bases from V and 2 bases from J, with 12 bases in between. The germline V gene encodes CDR1 LNHDA and CDR2 SQIVND (reference sequence). The length of the CDR3 is 14 residues. For the CDR3, the DNA is TGTGCCAGTAGTAGGGGGGAGCGAACCTACGAGCAGTACTTC. It codes for CASSRGERTYEQYF.

The chain has TRBV3-1 (or the pseudogene TRBV3-2) and TRBJ1-2, with TRBD1 matching over 9 bases. CDR1 is LGHDT, CDR2 YNNKEL, per germline (reference sequence). V was clipped by 4 bases and J by 4 bases; unmatched bases: 4. CDR3 length: 14 residues. The CDR3 spells CASSPLGQGYGYTF. CDR3 nucleotide sequence: TGTGCCAGCAGCCCCCTGGGACAGGGCTATGGCTACACCTTC.

This clone was seen a few times. The rearrangement joins TRBV6-5 to TRBJ1-1; no clear D. This CDR3 contains 12 residues. Trimming took 2 bases from V and 4 from J, leaving 5 bases between them. Germline V gene lookup returns CDR1 MNHEY and CDR2 SVGAGI. This CDR3 reads CASSYPPTEAFF. In DNA form, the CDR3 reads TGTGCCAGCAGTTACCCTCCCACTGAAGCTTTCTTT.

The rearrangement joins TRBV6-5 to TRBJ2-7; 8 bases map to TRBD1. Looked up from germline, CDR1 is MNHEY and CDR2 is SVGAGI. Trimming removed 11 bases from V and 2 bases from J; junction bases left unmatched: 8. CDR3 length equals 13 residues. CDR3 DNA sequence: TGTGCCCACAGGGGGGTCTCCACCTACGAGCAGTACTTC. It encodes CAHRGVSTYEQYF.

The chain links TRBV7-3 to TRBJ1-1; no clear D. This CDR3 region has 13 residues. Germline lookup yields CDR1 SGHTA and CDR2 FQGTGA. Trimming pared 5 bases from V and 1 base from J, leaving 8 bases between. For the CDR3, the DNA is TGTGCCAGCAGCCAAACAACGAACACTGAAGCTTTCTTT. Translation gives CASSQTTNTEAFF.

The chain uses TRBV4-1 and TRBJ2-7, with D maybe TRBD2 (5 bases). The V and J ends lost 4 bases and 5 bases respectively, with 18 bases between them. The germline CDR1 and CDR2 sequences are MGHRA and YSYEKL. The CDR3 loop spans 15 amino acids. The CDR3 nucleotides read TGCGCCAGCAGCCCCCGGGATAGACAAGGACACGAGCAGTACTTC. Translated: CASSPRDRQGHEQYF.